These 23 T cell receptor beta chains originate from one sample sequenced in a study of spatial heterogeneity in lung cancer. Study results and caveats: Tracking of tumor mutation counts was seen in expanded intratumoral alpha and beta TCR counts.

TCRdb re-called the 5' RACE reads with MiXCR, one entry per CDR3 protein. The sample includes about 20,000 distinct CDR3 sequences, approximately 5.8% of them seen just once. Their antigens remain unidentified. Time point of the sample: sample taken at primary tumor resection. The specimen was lung tumor tissue, collected at surgery. The receptor set was obtained from a female donor with early-stage non-small cell lung cancer.

This clonotype was seen ten or more times. The library was designed around alpha chains, so this beta chain is a stray read whose abundance carries little weight. V and J are TRBV6-1 and TRBJ1-2; D not resolved. Trimming took off 3 bases at V and 3 bases at J, with 8 bases between the two ends. Germline-derived CDR1 and CDR2 are MNHNS and SASEGT. CDR3 length equals 13 residues. CDR3 bases: TGTGCCAGCAGTGACAGACGAGACTATGGCTACACCTTC. Translated: CASSDRRDYGYTF.

Ten or more counts support this clonotype. This beta chain is off target for a library built for alpha chains, so its abundance means little. CDR3 loop: CASSGWTENNSPLHF. CDR3 in DNA: TGTGCCAGCAGCGGGTGGACAGAGAACAATTCACCCCTCCACTTT. The V call is TRBV5-8, the J call TRBJ1-6; a weak D match, TRBD1 (6 bases). Germline V gene lookup returns CDR1 SGHTS and CDR2 YDEGEE. V shed 4 bases and J shed 7 bases, with 15 bases lying between them. This CDR3 comprises 15 residues.

Notes on this clonotype: The size of this beta chain means little, since it is a stray read in a library made for alpha chains. The J gene is TRBJ2-7, the V gene TRBV7-8; the match to TRBD2 covers 7 bases. The V segment lost 5 bases and the J segment 6 bases; nucleotides outside the gene matches: 7. CDR3 length: 13 amino acids. The germline V gene has CDR1 SGHVS and CDR2 FQNEAQ. The CDR3 DNA sequence: TGTGCCAGCAGCACCGGACTAGTCGCCGAGCAGTACTTC. This sequence encodes CASSTGLVAEQYF. The full variable domain, completed using reference TRBV7-8 and TRBJ2-7, is GAGVSQSPRYKVAKRGQDVALRCDPISGHVSLFWYQQALGQGPEFLTYFQNEAQLDKSGLPSDRFFAERPEGSVSTLKIQRTQQEDSAVYLCASSTGLVAEQYFGPGTRLTVT.

This clonotype was observed many times. This beta chain is an off-target read within a library intended for alpha chains, so its frequency means little. The chain couples TRBV28 to TRBJ1-3; D call uncertain. The CDR3 runs to 13 residues. Looked up from germline, CDR1 is MDHEN and CDR2 is SYDVKM. Between the trimmed V and J ends, which lost 10 bases and 4 bases, there was a span of 14 bases. CDR3 sequence (DNA): TGTGCCACCAAAGTTCCGGGCGGAAACACCATATATTTT. Protein: CATKVPGGNTIYF.

This clonotype is medium-sized (0.01 to 0.1%) by share. This beta chain slipped into a library made for alpha chains as a stray read, so its size is not meaningful. This rearrangement joins TRBV29-1 to TRBJ1-5; D call uncertain. Germline CDR1 reads SQVTM; CDR2 reads ANQGSEA. The CDR3 loop spans 13 amino acids. V dropped 7 bases and J dropped 11 bases, with 21 bases sitting between them. CDR3 sequence reads: CSAIIGVGRSQHF. The CDR3 DNA sequence: TGCAGCGCAATCATCGGGGTCGGGCGATCCCAGCATTTT.

The sample holds many counts of this clonotype. This beta chain lies outside the target of a library built for alpha chains; its clone size means little. The V and J genes are TRBV6-4 and TRBJ2-3; 14 nucleotides agree with TRBD2. With 0 bases clipped from V and 7 bases from J, the junction kept 3 bases outside the gene matches. Germline V gene data show CDR1 as MRHNA and CDR2 as SNTAGT. This CDR3 is 16 amino acids long. CDR3: CASSDSGTSGSHTQYF. The CDR3 DNA is TGTGCCAGCAGTGACTCCGGGACTAGCGGGAGTCATACGCAGTATTTT.

This clonotype was seen at least ten times. The size of this beta chain means little, since it is a stray read in a library made for alpha chains. The chain joins TRBV25-1 to TRBJ2-5; 12 nucleotides agree with TRBD2. Germline V gene sequence: CDR1 MGHDK, CDR2 SYGVNS. V lost 2 bases to trimming and J lost 1 base; unmatched junction nucleotides: 2. The CDR3 runs to 16 residues. CDR3 amino acids: CASSEGTSGFQETQYF. The CDR3 DNA is TGTGCCAGCAGTGAAGGGACTAGCGGGTTCCAAGAGACCCAGTACTTC.

Ten or more counts support this clonotype. This beta chain is a stray sequence in a library constructed for alpha chains; its clone size is not meaningful. The chain employs TRBV20-1 and TRBJ1-1, with D possibly TRBD1 on 6 matching bases. The CDR3 is made up of 13 amino acids. The germline V and J ends were trimmed by 3 bases and 3 bases, with 11 bases remaining between them. CDR1 is DFQATT, CDR2 SNEGSKA, per germline (reference sequence). The CDR3 DNA is TGCAGTGCTAGCTCCTCAGGGGACACTGAAGCTTTCTTT. This translates into CSASSSGDTEAFF.

This clonotype has ten or more counts. This beta chain slipped into a library made for alpha chains as a stray read, so its size is not meaningful. The chain joins TRBV5-1 to TRBJ2-7; D gene unclear. The germline gives CDR1 SGHRS, CDR2 YFSETQ. The CDR3 is made up of 14 amino acids. V was pared by 4 bases and J by 3 bases, with 14 bases between. The CDR3 nucleotides read TGCGCCAGCAGCCCCTCCGGTCAGTTCTACGAGCAGTACTTC. Its translation is CASSPSGQFYEQYF.

Worth noting for this clonotype: This beta chain slipped into a library made for alpha chains as a stray read, so its size is not meaningful. The chain links TRBV12-3 or TRBV12-4 to TRBJ1-1; TRBD1 is a possible D gene (6 bases). The V end was cut by 4 bases, the J end by 2 bases, with 11 bases between. This CDR3 spans 14 amino acids. The CDR3 nucleotides read TGTGCCAGCAGTTCACAACAGGGTAACACTGAAGCTTTCTTT. Translation gives CASSSQQGNTEAFF.

This clonotype was picked up a small number of times. This beta chain is a stray read from a library made for alpha chains; its abundance is not meaningful. This rearrangement joins TRBV29-1 to TRBJ2-1; the D gene is possibly TRBD1 (6 bases). CDR1 is SQVTM and CDR2 is ANQGSEA in the germline V gene. The CDR3 consists of 13 residues. CDR3 amino acids: CSLGAGLNNEQFF. For the CDR3, the DNA is TGCTCTCTGGGGGCAGGGCTCAACAATGAGCAGTTCTTC.

This clonotype has ten or more counts. The library was built for alpha chains, so this beta chain is an off-target read and its size means little. The chain links TRBV20-1 to TRBJ1-1, with a possible D match to TRBD1 (5 bases). Germline V gene lookup returns CDR1 DFQATT and CDR2 SNEGSKA (reference sequence). This CDR3 is built from 13 residues. V lost 1 base and J lost 3, with 9 bases in between. The chain's CDR3 is CSARGGTDTEAFF. The DNA for the CDR3 is TGCAGTGCTAGAGGGGGGACGGACACTGAAGCTTTCTTT.

In regard to this clonotype: Because the library targeted alpha chains, this beta chain is an off-target read whose size means little. This sequence joins TRBV9 and TRBJ2-3; TRBD1 is a possible D gene (5 bases). Germline V CDR1 and CDR2: SGDLS, YYNGEE. V was shortened by 0 bases and J by 1 base, with 12 bases between the two germline ends. The CDR3 has 16 residues. This CDR3 is CASSVEPGWGTDTQYF. CDR3 coding DNA: TGTGCCAGCAGCGTAGAGCCAGGGTGGGGCACAGATACGCAGTATTTT.

The table lists this clonotype with a few counts. In a library made to pick up alpha chains, this beta chain is a stray read with a size that means little. This rearrangement joins TRBV7-2 to TRBJ2-2; D not resolved. The CDR3 totals 13 residues. Trimming removed 1 base from V and 6 bases from J, with 6 bases in between. Germline loops: CDR1 SGHTA, CDR2 FQGNSA. This CDR3 reads CASSLGTPGELFF. The CDR3 DNA is TGTGCCAGCAGCTTAGGGACCCCCGGGGAGCTGTTTTTT.

This clonotype occurred many times. This beta chain is an off-target read within a library intended for alpha chains, so its frequency means little. The rearrangement joins TRBV6-6 to TRBJ2-7; 8 bases agree with TRBD2. Germline lookup yields CDR1 MNHNY and CDR2 SVGAGI (reference sequence). V lost 5 bases and J lost 2; bases outside the gene matches: 14. The CDR3 is 17 residues long. The CDR3 loop is CASSTSQFSGIPYEQYF. The CDR3 DNA reads as TGTGCCAGCAGTACCTCTCAATTTAGCGGGATCCCCTACGAGCAGTACTTC.

This clonotype was detected ten times or more. Being off target in a library aimed at alpha chains, this beta chain has a size of little meaning. This sequence joins TRBV5-5 and TRBJ1-1; D is perhaps TRBD1 (6 bases). V was shortened by 2 bases and J by 4 bases, with 12 bases between the two germline ends. The CDR3 loop spans 14 amino acids. Germline CDR1 reads SGHKS; CDR2 reads YYEKEE (reference sequence). CDR3 DNA sequence: TGTGCCAGCAGCTTAACTTCAGGGGCCACTGAAGCTTTCTTT. Residues: CASSLTSGATEAFF.

By frequency in the sample, this clonotype is medium-sized. This beta chain is an off-target read within a library intended for alpha chains, so its frequency means little. V and J are TRBV28 and TRBJ2-5; 7 bases line up with TRBD1. CDR1 is MDHEN and CDR2 is SYDVKM in the germline V gene. This CDR3 has 16 residues. The V gene end was trimmed by 4 bases and the J gene end by 0 bases; junction bases not matched to a gene: 8. The CDR3 DNA is TGTGCCAGCAGTTCGCCGGGACAGAAGTACCAAGAGACCCAGTACTTC. Amino acid sequence: CASSSPGQKYQETQYF.

This clonotype occurred many times. This beta chain turned up in a library designed for alpha chains; as an off-target read, its abundance says little. The chain links TRBV11-2 to TRBJ2-1; 7 nucleotides match TRBD2. V shed 5 bases and J 0 bases; nucleotides not matched to a gene: 1. This CDR3 spans 14 amino acids. Germline assignment: CDR1 SGHAT and CDR2 FQNNGV. The CDR3 spells CASSPSGSYNEQFF. The CDR3 coding sequence is TGTGCCAGCAGCCCTAGCGGCTCCTACAATGAGCAGTTCTTC.

There are many counts of this clonotype. The library was designed around alpha chains, so this beta chain is a stray read whose abundance carries little weight. The CDR3: CASSLTGQGVSPLHF. In DNA form, the CDR3 reads TGTGCCAGCAGCCTAACCGGACAGGGGGTGTCACCCCTCCACTTT. This chain connects TRBV6-6 to TRBJ1-6; 10 positions agree with TRBD1. With 6 bases clipped from V and 10 bases from J, the junction kept 9 bases outside the gene matches. CDR1 is MNHNY, CDR2 SVGAGI, per germline (reference sequence). The CDR3 contains 15 residues.

This clonotype has a count of ten or more. This beta chain turned up in a library designed for alpha chains; as an off-target read, its abundance says little. The rearrangement uses TRBV6-6 and TRBJ1-4, with D hard to call. V lost 5 bases, J lost 0 bases, and 7 bases lay in between. Germline CDR1 MNHNY, CDR2 SVGAGI (reference sequence). The CDR3 sequence is 14 residues long. Here the CDR3 DNA reads TGTGCCAGCAGTCCCCGAGCAACTAATGAAAAACTGTTTTTT. Protein sequence: CASSPRATNEKLFF.

Regarding this clonotype: A clone one base away is much larger, so this may be a read error. The missing conserved phenylalanine or tryptophan at the end of this CDR3 makes a read error likely. This beta chain is an off-target read within a library intended for alpha chains, so its frequency means little. The chain has TRBV5-6 and TRBJ2-7, with 7 bases matching TRBD2. CDR1 and CDR2 (germline): SGHDT, YYEEEE. There are 14 residues in the CDR3. Unmatched junction bases numbered 1, after V lost 0 bases and J lost 1 base. The CDR3 DNA follows: TGTGCCAGCAGCTTGGCTAGCGGTTCCTACGAGCAGTACTCC. Translation: CASSLASGSYEQYS.

This clonotype was detected ten times or more. Because this beta chain is a stray read in a library intended to capture alpha chains, its abundance should not be given much weight. The gene calls are TRBV12-3 or TRBV12-4 and TRBJ2-5; possibly TRBD1 or TRBD2 for D (6 bases each). Trimming shortened V by 8 bases and J by 5 bases, and 15 bases separated the two germline ends. This CDR3 spans 13 amino acids. Here the CDR3 reads CASAGGPVETQYF. The CDR3 coding sequence is TGTGCCAGCGCCGGGGGCCCAGTGGAGACCCAGTACTTC.

Relative to its sample, this clonotype is medium-sized. This beta chain is off target for a library built for alpha chains, so its abundance means little. This sequence joins TRBV30 and TRBJ1-1; D unresolved. The CDR3 sequence is 15 residues long. V was shortened by 0 bases and J by 2 bases, with 13 bases between the two germline ends. Germline-derived CDR1 and CDR2 are GTSNPN and SVGIG (reference sequence). The CDR3: CAWSVSSWGNTEAFF. CDR3 nucleotide sequence: TGTGCCTGGAGTGTAAGTTCGTGGGGAAACACTGAAGCTTTCTTT.